One and the same sample provided the 3 T cell receptor beta chains below, sequenced in a study of T cells in Graves' hyperthyroidism and ophthalmopathy. The source material, RNA transcripts, was used to amplify TCR beta CDR3 regions. The HTBI primer set served for first-round RT-PCR of the TCR CDR3. TCRdb processed the multiplex PCR reads anew with MiXCR; each CDR3 protein has one entry. Here the sample spans more than 500,000 distinct CDR3 sequences, 16% being singletons. Material for sequencing was blood. These receptors all come from a woman aged 25-40 years with Graves' ophthalmopathy.

This clonotype was counted once. This chain joins TRBV6-2 or TRBV6-3 and TRBJ2-1; 13 bases fit TRBD2. This CDR3 has 19 amino acids. After removal of 4 bases from V and 7 bases from J, the junction contained 16 bases not matched to a gene. Germline V gives CDR1 MNHEY, CDR2 SVGEGT. CDR3 DNA sequence: TGTGCCAGCAGTTTTCCGACTAGCGGGAGGCCCAATAACTGGAATGAGCAGTTCTTC. It specifies CASSFPTSGRPNNWNEQFF.

In its sample, this clonotype was seen a few times. The genes are TRBV24-1 and TRBJ2-7; 10 bases fit TRBD2. This CDR3 contains 15 residues. Germline V gene lookup returns CDR1 KGHDR and CDR2 SFDVKD. The junction had 7 bases not matched to a gene; V was cut back by 4 bases and J by 5 bases. CDR3 sequence reads: CATSEASGRLHEQYF. For the CDR3, the DNA is TGTGCCACCAGTGAGGCTAGCGGGAGATTGCACGAGCAGTACTTC.

Written as DNA, the CDR3 is TGCAGTGCTAGAGATGTCCTAGCGGGATCGGGGGGGGAGCTGTTTTTT. Amino acid sequence: CSARDVLAGSGGELFF. The rearrangement links TRBV20-1 to TRBJ2-2; TRBD2 agrees at 9 bases. The CDR3 consists of 16 residues. With V trimmed by 0 bases and J by 8 bases, 10 bases remained unmatched. The germline gives CDR1 DFQATT, CDR2 SNEGSKA (reference sequence).